These 14 T cell receptor beta chains came from one sample sequenced in a study of identical twins. TCRdb independently ran MiXCR on the 5' RACE reads; one entry per CDR3 protein. The top ten hold 2.9% of the sample, which has hundreds of thousands of distinct CDR3 sequences, 20% to 25% seen once. These data also formed part of another study, on T cells expressing NK-cell markers.

Sequenced sample: CD4+ T cells sorted from blood. These receptor sequences come from a woman aged 18 to 35 in good health.

There are a few counts of this clonotype. The chain employs TRBV20-1 and TRBJ2-7; no clear D gene. The CDR3 extends over 13 amino acids. Per the germline V gene, CDR1 is DFQATT and CDR2 is SNEGSKA (reference sequence). V lost 6 bases, J lost 1 base, and 13 bases lay in between. The CDR3 DNA reads TGCAGTGCAACCAGGATCCCATCCTACGAGCAGTACTTC. It encodes CSATRIPSYEQYF.

This clonotype appeared once. The chain recombines TRBV6-5 with TRBJ2-1; D gene ambiguous. Germline V gene lookup returns CDR1 MNHEY and CDR2 SVGAGI. The CDR3 has 12 residues. Trimming shortened V by 1 base and J by 6 bases, and 4 bases separated the two germline ends. CDR3 amino acids: CASSYFGNEQFF. The DNA of the CDR3 is TGTGCCAGCAGTTACTTCGGCAATGAGCAGTTCTTC.

This clonotype was observed once. The V call is TRBV5-1, the J call TRBJ2-7; 9 nucleotides agree with TRBD1. This CDR3 spans 14 amino acids. V trimming: 2 bases; J trimming: 3 bases; junction bases outside the gene matches: 3. Per the germline V gene, CDR1 is SGHRS and CDR2 is YFSETQ. The DNA of the CDR3 is TGCGCCAGCAGCTTATTGACAGGGGGCTACGAGCAGTACTTC. Protein product: CASSLLTGGYEQYF.

There are a few counts of this clonotype. The rearrangement uses TRBV12-3 or TRBV12-4 and TRBJ2-7, with a weak D call TRBD2 (5 bases). The CDR3 contains 14 residues. Trimming left V 3 bases short and J 4 bases short, with 13 bases between. CDR3 coding DNA: TGTGCCAGCAGTTTCGGCGGGCCCCGGTACGAGCAGTACTTC. Its protein is CASSFGGPRYEQYF.

This clonotype was detected only a few times. The chain combines TRBV5-3 with TRBJ2-5, with D possibly matching TRBD2 (6 bases). TRBV5-3 belongs to the ORF category, with a function that is uncertain. Deletions cut 1 base from V and 4 bases from J, with 20 bases between. The CDR3 length is 17 residues. The CDR3: CARSLKGPQGGGETQYF. The CDR3 DNA reads TGTGCCAGAAGCTTGAAAGGGCCCCAGGGAGGCGGAGAGACCCAGTACTTC.

This sequence joins TRBV18 and TRBJ1-2, with D hard to call. CDR1 KGHSH and CDR2 LQKENI come from the germline V gene. This CDR3 region has 12 residues. V was shortened by 2 bases and J by 6 bases, with 7 bases between the two germline ends. CDR3 loop: CASSPSGNGYTF. The CDR3 nucleotides read TGTGCCAGCTCACCATCGGGTAATGGCTACACCTTC.

V usage is TRBV12-3 or TRBV12-4 and J usage is TRBJ2-1; 12 nucleotides match TRBD2. Trimming removed 0 bases from V and 10 bases from J; junction bases left unmatched: 13. CDR3 length equals 18 residues. The CDR3: CASSLALNWASGRGEQFF. CDR3 coding DNA: TGTGCCAGCAGTTTAGCGCTAAATTGGGCTAGCGGGAGGGGCGAGCAGTTCTTC.

This clonotype has just a few counts. The chain recombines TRBV20-1 with TRBJ2-6; no reliable D call. This CDR3 has 14 amino acids. Germline V CDR1 and CDR2: DFQATT, SNEGSKA (reference sequence). Deletions cut 3 bases from V and 1 base from J, with 7 bases between. The CDR3 loop reads CSASPQSGANVLTF. The CDR3 DNA reads TGCAGTGCTAGTCCCCAATCTGGGGCCAACGTCCTGACTTTC.

The chain joins TRBV6-5 to TRBJ2-1; TRBD2 aligns across 12 bases. The CDR3 contains 17 residues. V was clipped by 4 bases and J by 7 bases; unmatched bases: 11. The germline gives CDR1 MNHEY, CDR2 SVGAGI. The CDR3 DNA follows: TGTGCCAGCAGTTTTATCCTGACTAGCGGGGGAAGGAATGAGCAGTTCTTC. Protein sequence: CASSFILTSGGRNEQFF.

The chain is built from TRBV29-1 and TRBJ2-2; 7 nucleotides line up with TRBD2. Germline CDR1 reads SQVTM; CDR2 reads ANQGSEA. The length of the CDR3 is 14 residues. The V gene end was trimmed by 6 bases and the J gene end by 2 bases; junction bases not matched to a gene: 6. The CDR3 region has the DNA TGCAGCGTCGGGACTAACCTAAACACCGGGGAGCTGTTTTTT. Its protein product is CSVGTNLNTGELFF.

This clonotype was picked up many times. The chain recombines TRBV7-9 with TRBJ1-5; D may be TRBD1 (5 bases). Germline V gene data show CDR1 as SEHNR and CDR2 as FQNEAQ (reference sequence). The CDR3 runs to 15 residues. Trimming cost V 5 bases and J 4 bases, with 15 bases left between them. In DNA, the CDR3 is TGTGCCAGCAGCGATAGTGGGGCTGGTAATCAGCCCCAGCATTTT. Amino acid sequence: CASSDSGAGNQPQHF.

This clonotype appeared a few times. The CDR3 DNA reads as TGTGCCAGCAGCCAAGTCCGGGACCGCGGCTACACCTTC. Protein sequence: CASSQVRDRGYTF. This chain links TRBV14 with TRBJ1-2; tentative D call: TRBD1 (5 bases). The CDR3 has 13 residues. Trimming left V 1 base short and J 8 bases short, with 11 bases between. Looked up from germline, CDR1 is SGHDN and CDR2 is FVKESK.

V gene TRBV2 combines with J gene TRBJ2-6, with D perhaps matching TRBD2 (6 bases). CDR3 length equals 14 residues. Germline CDR1 is SNHLY and CDR2 is FYNNEI. Trimming shortened V by 11 bases and J by 0 bases, and 11 bases separated the two germline ends. CDR3 DNA sequence: TGTGCCGCGGGGCGAGTCTCTGGGGCCAACGTCCTGACTTTC. As protein: CAAGRVSGANVLTF.

J is TRBJ2-1 and V is TRBV10-2; D unclear. The CDR3 extends over 13 amino acids. Trimming shortened V by 7 bases and J by 1 base, and 8 bases separated the two germline ends. The germline gives CDR1 WSHSY, CDR2 SAAADI. CDR3 nucleotide sequence: TGCGCCAGCAAGTCCTTGTCCTACAATGAGCAGTTCTTC. Its translation is CASKSLSYNEQFF.